This T cell receptor (beta chain) was sequenced for a study of cytomegalovirus exposure and HLA in healthy donors. About the research overall: Unique TCRs from HLA-typed donors, about 78 million of them, were held in an early data release. The study placed approximately 78% of its approximately 380 genotyped donors in the Caucasian-associated ancestry cluster. Overall study findings and caveats: Associated with cytomegalovirus, according to the listing, were around 160 TCR beta chains.

The PCR employed 60 Vbeta primers together with 13 Jbeta primers. In the original workflow: An analysis that came later counted 80 million or so unique TCR beta chains, approximately 10 million shared. Method: immunoSEQ multiplex PCR; TCRdb's copy keeps in-frame clones and lacks some. Clone size and the V and J calls come from that table; the DNA yielded D and trimming. Seen here are 30,000 to 40,000 clones, 90% to 95% observed once, and the top ten hold roughly 2.5%. The germline V gene encodes CDR1 MDHEN and CDR2 SYDVKM. The CDR3 length is 14 residues. V trimming: 3 bases; J trimming: 7 bases; junction bases outside the gene matches: 6. Of note for this clone: Antigen specificity is unknown.

This TCR was sampled from a woman aged 18 to 35 in good health and CMV-seronegative. The chain employs TRBV28 and TRBJ1-2, with TRBD1 matching over 9 bases. Material: PBMCs. The CDR3 loop reads CASSFWGTGSGYTF. The CDR3 bases are TGTGCCAGCAGTTTTTGGGGGACAGGGAGTGGCTACACCTTC.